Below, 14 T cell receptor beta chains from the same sample are listed, as sequenced in a study of blood T cell repertoires in COVID-19. TCRdb's copy holds only in-frame clones and misses some; the assay was immunoSEQ multiplex PCR. There are some 220,000 clones in the sample; approximately 85% occur only once, and about 5.1% lies in the top ten. The sequencing input was peripheral blood. These receptors were collected from a man aged 50-60 years with COVID-19, enrolled during active disease.

This chain joins TRBV18 and TRBJ2-1, with D possibly TRBD2 on 5 matching bases. The CDR3 totals 16 residues. The germline CDR1 and CDR2 sequences are KGHSH and LQKENI. Trimming removed 10 bases at V and 6 bases at J, with 25 bases between. The CDR3 protein is CATSTLPVPGFNEQFF. CDR3 sequence (DNA): TGTGCCACTAGCACCTTGCCGGTGCCTGGTTTCAATGAGCAGTTCTTC. The full variable domain, with the rest looked up from reference TRBV18 and TRBJ2-1, is NAGVMQNPRHLVRRRGQEARLRCSPMKGHSHVYWYRQLPEEGLKFMVYLQKENIIDESGMPKERFSAEFPKEGPSILRIQQVVRGDSAAYFCATSTLPVPGFNEQFFGPGTRLTVL.

The chain is built from TRBV7-9 and TRBJ1-1; no definite D call. Germline V gene lookup returns CDR1 SEHNR and CDR2 FQNEAQ (reference sequence). CDR3 length equals 12 residues. Trimming stripped 5 bases from V and 10 bases from J, with 14 bases between. The CDR3 nucleotides are TGTGCCAGCAGCCTCAGCGGGGAGTTAGCTTTCTTT. This codes for CASSLSGELAFF.

The chain links TRBV3-1 (or the pseudogene TRBV3-2) to TRBJ1-6; D possibly corresponds to TRBD1 (5 bases). The CDR3 contains 16 residues. In germline, CDR1 is LGHDT, CDR2 YNNKEL (reference sequence). The V end lost 4 bases, the J end lost 0 bases, and 10 bases lay between the germline ends. CDR3 sequence (DNA): TGTGCCAGCAGCCCCTCGGGGGTCTCCTATAATTCACCCCTCCACTTT. Translation gives CASSPSGVSYNSPLHF.

The rearrangement uses TRBV30 and TRBJ1-2, with 8 bases fitting TRBD1. V was clipped by 8 bases and J by 7 bases; unmatched bases: 9. This CDR3 is 12 amino acids long. Per germline, CDR1 GTSNPN and CDR2 SVGIG (reference sequence). The DNA for the CDR3 is TGTGCCCAACACCAGGGGGCGCGTGGCTACACCTTC. As protein: CAQHQGARGYTF.

V gene TRBV27 combines with J gene TRBJ1-2; D is perhaps TRBD1 (5 bases). The CDR3 is made up of 14 amino acids. The germline CDR1 and CDR2 sequences are MNHEY and SMNVEV (reference sequence). Trimming shortened V by 2 bases and J by 3 bases, and 10 bases separated the two germline ends. CDR3 sequence: CASSLKGKDYGYTF. The DNA of the CDR3 is TGTGCCAGCAGTTTAAAGGGGAAGGACTATGGCTACACCTTC.

The chain carries TRBV7-8 and TRBJ1-5; D unclear. Trimming took 3 bases from V and 2 from J, leaving 14 bases between them. The CDR3 consists of 16 residues. Germline V CDR1 and CDR2: SGHVS, FQNEAQ. CDR3: CASSLNTLVGNQPQHF. The CDR3 DNA reads TGTGCCAGCAGCTTGAACACGCTAGTCGGCAATCAGCCCCAGCATTTT. Together with reference TRBV7-8 and TRBJ1-5, the CDR3 gives the full variable domain: GAGVSQSPRYKVAKRGQDVALRCDPISGHVSLFWYQQALGQGPEFLTYFQNEAQLDKSGLPSDRFFAERPEGSVSTLKIQRTQQEDSAVYLCASSLNTLVGNQPQHFGDGTRLSIL.

This clone occurred once. The rearrangement links TRBV4-1 to TRBJ2-1; 11 bases are a match to TRBD2. CDR3 length: 19 amino acids. The trim removed 0 bases at V and 5 bases at J, leaving 12 bases unmatched. The germline V gene has CDR1 MGHRA and CDR2 YSYEKL. CDR3 sequence (DNA): TGCGCCAGCAGCCAAGAGGGAATAGGAACTAGCGGGGGAAACAATGAGCAGTTCTTC. Translating it yields CASSQEGIGTSGGNNEQFF.

The chain links TRBV20-1 to TRBJ1-1; D not resolved. V gave up 3 bases and J gave up 5 bases, with 10 bases separating them. Germline V lookup: CDR1 DFQATT, CDR2 SNEGSKA (reference sequence). The CDR3 is 12 residues long. The CDR3 spells CSASGYRTEAFF. The CDR3 nucleotides read TGCAGTGCTAGTGGGTACCGGACTGAAGCTTTCTTT.

The gene calls are TRBV7-9 and TRBJ2-1, with a possible D match to TRBD2 (5 bases). The CDR3 contains 14 residues. CDR1 and CDR2 from the germline V gene are SEHNR and FQNEAQ (reference sequence). The germline V and J ends were trimmed by 5 bases and 8 bases, with 16 bases remaining between them. For the CDR3, the DNA is TGTGCCAGCAGCGAACTTACTAGGGCGGATGAGCAGTTCTTC. Residues: CASSELTRADEQFF.

The chain couples TRBV27 to TRBJ2-2, with D possibly being TRBD2 (6 bases). V was shortened by 5 bases and J by 0 bases, with 13 bases between the two germline ends. This CDR3 comprises 16 residues. Germline V CDR1 and CDR2: MNHEY, SMNVEV (reference sequence). The CDR3 bases are TGTGCCAGCAGTGCGGGGCAAATAGCGAACACCGGGGAGCTGTTTTTT. Translated, it gives CASSAGQIANTGELFF.

The gene calls are TRBV4-1 and TRBJ2-7, with 8 nucleotides matching TRBD2. V lost 5 bases, J lost 4 bases, and 7 bases stayed unmatched. The germline V gene encodes CDR1 MGHRA and CDR2 YSYEKL. CDR3 size: 14 residues. The CDR3 reads CASSTSTSEYEQYF. CDR3 nucleotide sequence: TGCGCCAGCAGCACGTCGACTAGCGAGTACGAGCAGTACTTC.

The V gene is TRBV3-1 (or the pseudogene TRBV3-2), the J gene TRBJ2-2, with 7 bases lining up with TRBD1. This CDR3 has 14 amino acids. Germline V gene sequence: CDR1 LGHDT, CDR2 YNNKEL (reference sequence). The V gene end was trimmed by 4 bases and the J gene end by 7 bases; junction bases not matched to a gene: 6. CDR3 amino acids: CASSRQGVGGELFF. The CDR3 region has the DNA TGTGCCAGCAGCCGACAGGGAGTCGGCGGGGAGCTGTTTTTT.

This clone appeared a single time. This sequence joins TRBV6-1 and TRBJ2-5; maybe TRBD1 (8 bases). CDR3 length: 15 amino acids. Trimming stripped 1 base from V and 4 bases from J, with 13 bases between. Germline CDR1 is MNHNS and CDR2 is SASEGT. This CDR3 reads CASSEGTGRGETQYF. The CDR3 bases are TGTGCCAGCAGTGAAGGGACAGGGAGGGGAGAGACCCAGTACTTC.

V is TRBV9 and J is TRBJ1-3; 7 nucleotides agree with TRBD1. From germline, CDR1 is SGDLS and CDR2 YYNGEE. This CDR3 comprises 15 residues. V shed 6 bases and J 2 bases; nucleotides not matched to a gene: 8. This CDR3 reads CASTPGQATGNTIYF. The CDR3, as DNA: TGTGCCAGCACTCCTGGACAGGCAACTGGAAACACCATATATTTT.